The 10 T cell receptor beta chains below come from one sample, sequenced in a study of human T cells and chemical hapten exposure. Time point in this sample: patch test 1, 2 weeks after DPC sensitization. Sample treatment: therapeutic diphenylcyclopropenone sensitization with weekly scalp DPC. TCRdb re-called the RACE reads through MiXCR, storing one row per CDR3 protein. The repertoire holds a few hundred thousand distinct CDR3 sequences, with nearly 5% as singletons. This sample comprised whole blood, obtained in connection with sensitization to the hapten diphenylcyclopropenone (DPC). The receptors originated from a woman between 50 and 59 years old with alopecia areata. Some clones in this sample may be carry-over from other donors' samples.

This clonotype was recorded many times. V and J are TRBV7-2 and TRBJ1-2; a weak D match, TRBD1 (6 bases). The CDR3 is 12 residues long. Trimming pared 5 bases from V and 4 bases from J, leaving 8 bases between. Germline CDR1 SGHTA, CDR2 FQGNSA. The CDR3 nucleotides read TGTGCCAGCAGCGCGACAGGCTATGGCTACACCTTC. It codes for CASSATGYGYTF.

This clonotype was counted at least ten times. The chain uses TRBV11-2 and TRBJ2-5; D is undetermined. Per germline, CDR1 SGHAT and CDR2 FQNNGV. Trimming shortened V by 4 bases and J by 2 bases, and 5 bases separated the two germline ends. The CDR3 has 12 amino acids. As DNA, the CDR3 is TGTGCCAGCAGCTCGACACAAGAGACCCAGTACTTC. It translates to CASSSTQETQYF.

This clonotype was seen repeatedly, ten times or more. V and J are TRBV6-1 and TRBJ2-3; D might be TRBD2 (7 bases). CDR3 length equals 16 residues. CDR1 MNHNS and CDR2 SASEGT come from the germline V gene. The germline V and J ends were trimmed by 5 bases and 1 base, with 16 bases remaining between them. DNA of the CDR3: TGTGCCAGCAGTCACCTAAGGGGGGGTGGCACAGATACGCAGTATTTT. It encodes CASSHLRGGGTDTQYF.

This clonotype was picked up many times. The chain couples TRBV20-1 to TRBJ1-5; 11 positions agree with TRBD1. This CDR3 contains 15 residues. Germline lookup yields CDR1 DFQATT and CDR2 SNEGSKA (reference sequence). V gave up 6 bases and J gave up 1 base; unmatched junction bases: 5. This CDR3 is CSARTGGASNQPQHF. CDR3 bases: TGCAGTGCAAGGACAGGGGGCGCGAGCAATCAGCCCCAGCATTTT.

This clonotype was recorded many times. This chain joins TRBV9 and TRBJ2-3; TRBD1 matches at 8 bases. This CDR3 is built from 16 residues. J was trimmed by 3 bases and V by 0 bases; bases with no gene match: 6. The V gene's germline CDR1 is SGDLS and CDR2 YYNGEE. The CDR3 here is CASSVASQGATDTQYF. The CDR3 nucleotides read TGTGCCAGCAGCGTAGCTTCCCAGGGGGCGACAGATACGCAGTATTTT. Based on the CDR3 plus reference TRBV9 and TRBJ2-3, the full variable domain is DSGVTQTPKHLITATGQRVTLRCSPRSGDLSVYWYQQSLDQGLQFLIQYYNGEERAKGNILERFSAQQFPDLHSELNLSSLELGDSALYFCASSVASQGATDTQYFGPGTRLTVL.

A few counts support this clonotype. V usage is TRBV5-5 and J usage is TRBJ1-1; a weak D match, TRBD1 (5 bases). Germline CDR1 and CDR2: SGHKS and YYEKEE (reference sequence). The CDR3 spans 20 residues. Trimming left V 4 bases short and J 6 bases short, with 34 bases between. Here the CDR3 reads CASSPNFQWGVQSSEAEAFF. CDR3 bases: TGTGCCAGCAGCCCTAACTTCCAGTGGGGGGTCCAGTCCTCGGAGGCTGAAGCTTTCTTT.

In its sample, this clonotype was seen many times. The chain is built from TRBV3-1 and TRBJ2-7; no definite D call. In germline, CDR1 is LGHDT, CDR2 YNNKEL (reference sequence). The CDR3 totals 13 residues. V was pared by 1 base and J by 2 bases, with 6 bases between. This CDR3 is CASSQAQTYEQYF. CDR3 in DNA: TGTGCCAGCAGCCAAGCCCAAACCTACGAGCAGTACTTC.

CDR3 sequence (DNA): TGTGCCAGCAGCCGGACAGGGGGCAAGGGCACTGAAGCTTTCTTT. This gives the protein CASSRTGGKGTEAFF. V and J are TRBV11-2 and TRBJ1-1; 11 nucleotides line up with TRBD1. CDR1 and CDR2 (germline): SGHAT, FQNNGV. The CDR3 loop spans 15 amino acids. Trimming cost V 5 bases and J 4 bases; bases outside gene matches: 6.

The rearrangement links TRBV6-5 to TRBJ2-7; D ambiguous. Trimming stripped 4 bases from V and 2 bases from J, with 15 bases between. The germline V gene encodes CDR1 MNHEY and CDR2 SVGAGI. The CDR3 runs to 15 residues. The CDR3 sequence is CASSSLLHRPYEQYF. The DNA of the CDR3 is TGTGCCAGCAGTTCCCTTTTACACCGTCCCTACGAGCAGTACTTC.

This clonotype was counted ten times or more. The CDR3 region has the DNA TGTGCCAGCAGTCCCATTCCTGGCACGCAGTATTTT. Its translation: CASSPIPGTQYF. The rearrangement joins TRBV12-3 or TRBV12-4 to TRBJ2-3; D is unclear. V lost 5 bases to trimming and J lost 9 bases, with 12 bases between them. The CDR3 length is 12 residues.